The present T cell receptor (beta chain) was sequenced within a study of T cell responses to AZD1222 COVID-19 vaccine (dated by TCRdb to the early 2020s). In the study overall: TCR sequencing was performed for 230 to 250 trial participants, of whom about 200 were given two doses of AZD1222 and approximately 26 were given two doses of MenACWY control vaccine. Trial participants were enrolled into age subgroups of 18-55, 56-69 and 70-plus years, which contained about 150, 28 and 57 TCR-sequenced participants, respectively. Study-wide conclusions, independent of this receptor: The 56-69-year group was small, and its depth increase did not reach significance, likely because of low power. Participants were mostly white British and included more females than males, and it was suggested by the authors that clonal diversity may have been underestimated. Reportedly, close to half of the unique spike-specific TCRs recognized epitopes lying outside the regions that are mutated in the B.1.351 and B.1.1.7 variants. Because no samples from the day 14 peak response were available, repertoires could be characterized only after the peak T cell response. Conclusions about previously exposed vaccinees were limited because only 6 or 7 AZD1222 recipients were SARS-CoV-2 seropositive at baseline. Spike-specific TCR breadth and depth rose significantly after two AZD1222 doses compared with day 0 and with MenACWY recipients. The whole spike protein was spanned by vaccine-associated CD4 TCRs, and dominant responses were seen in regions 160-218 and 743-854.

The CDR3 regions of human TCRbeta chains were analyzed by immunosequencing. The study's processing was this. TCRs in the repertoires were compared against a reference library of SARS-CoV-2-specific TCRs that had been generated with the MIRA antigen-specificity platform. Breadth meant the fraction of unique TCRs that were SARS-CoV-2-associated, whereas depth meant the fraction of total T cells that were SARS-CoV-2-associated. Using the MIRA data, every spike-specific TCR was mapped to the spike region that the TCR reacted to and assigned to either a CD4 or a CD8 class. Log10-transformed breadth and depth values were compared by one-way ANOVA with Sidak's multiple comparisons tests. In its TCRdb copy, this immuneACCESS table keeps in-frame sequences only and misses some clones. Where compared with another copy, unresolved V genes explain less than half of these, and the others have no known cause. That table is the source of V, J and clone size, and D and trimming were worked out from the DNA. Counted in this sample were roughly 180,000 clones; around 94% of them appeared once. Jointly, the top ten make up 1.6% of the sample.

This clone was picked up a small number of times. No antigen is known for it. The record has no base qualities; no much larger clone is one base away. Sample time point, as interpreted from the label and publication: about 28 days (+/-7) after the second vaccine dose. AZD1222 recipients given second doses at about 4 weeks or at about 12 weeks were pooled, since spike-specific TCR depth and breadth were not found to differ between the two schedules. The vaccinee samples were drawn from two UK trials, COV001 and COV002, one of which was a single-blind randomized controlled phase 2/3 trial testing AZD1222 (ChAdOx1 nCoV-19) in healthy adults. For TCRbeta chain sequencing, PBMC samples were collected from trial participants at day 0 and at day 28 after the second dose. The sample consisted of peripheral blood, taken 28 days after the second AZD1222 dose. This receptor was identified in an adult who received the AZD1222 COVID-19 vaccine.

The CDR3 amino acid sequence is: CASATGGLNQPQHF. The nucleotide sequence is TGTGCCAGTGCGACAGGGGGTCTGAATCAGCCCCAGCATTTT. The rearrangement combines TRBV19 with TRBJ1-5; 9 bases in the junction line up with TRBD1. Taken from cysteine to phenylalanine, the CDR3 has 14 residues. Solely the CDR3 DNA is kept, with 42 bases framed from the first base. The germline V and J ends show losses of 8 bases and 4 bases respectively, and no gene match explains 6 bases of the junction. The germline V gene (reference sequence) provides CDR1 LNHDA and CDR2 SQIVND. The full variable domain, completed from the reference TRBV19 and TRBJ1-5 proteins outside the CDR3, reads DGGITQSPKYLFRKEGQNVTLSCEQNLNHDAMYWYRQDPGQGLRLIYYSQIVNDFQKGDIAEGYSVSREKKESFPLTVTSAQKNPTAFYLCASATGGLNQPQHFGDGTRLSIL.